Below, 20 T cell receptor beta chains from the same sample are listed, as sequenced in a study of blood T cells in healthy people across ages. A J-beta primer mix and a sample-barcoded 5' primer were used in a second PCR of roughly 6 to 11 cycles. Each CDR3 protein is one row after TCRdb ran MiXCR on the 5' RACE reads. The sample has around 1,000,000 distinct CDR3 sequences; 25% are singletons. These same records also appear under a second study, on T cells of mothers and their children.

The sample was blood. These receptor sequences come from a girl aged 2-9 years in good health.

The J gene is TRBJ2-5, the V gene TRBV7-2; TRBD2 matches 7 bases. Trimming cost V 9 bases and J 2 bases; bases outside gene matches: 15. Germline lookup yields CDR1 SGHTA and CDR2 FQGNSA. The length of the CDR3 is 16 residues. CDR3 coding DNA: TGTGCCAGAACGCACTTCATAGCGGGCTCACAAGAGACCCAGTACTTC. Amino acids: CARTHFIAGSQETQYF.

The J gene is TRBJ2-1, the V gene TRBV29-1; D call uncertain. Trimming removed 7 bases from V and 7 bases from J, with 8 bases in between. CDR1 and CDR2 (germline): SQVTM, ANQGSEA. This CDR3 is 10 amino acids long. The CDR3 bases are TGCAGCGCCTTCGAGAATGAGCAGTTCTTC. This sequence encodes CSAFENEQFF.

J is TRBJ2-5 and V is TRBV29-1, with a possible D match to TRBD1 (7 bases). The CDR3 is 13 residues long. Germline loops: CDR1 SQVTM, CDR2 ANQGSEA. Trimming left V 5 bases short and J 11 bases short, with 21 bases between. DNA for the CDR3: TGCAGCGTTCTTAAGACAGGGTCGGGGGAGCAGTACTTC. Amino acid sequence: CSVLKTGSGEQYF.

This clonotype was detected only a few times. The chain employs TRBV2 and TRBJ2-5; a possible D gene is TRBD2 (5 bases). CDR3 size: 11 residues. Germline CDR1 reads SNHLY; CDR2 reads FYNNEI. V was shortened by 6 bases and J by 5 bases, with 7 bases between the two germline ends. CDR3 nucleotides: TGTGCCAGCAGGATAGCGGAGACCCAGTACTTC. Translated, it gives CASRIAETQYF.

The CDR3 protein is CSARGVTGLETQYF. As DNA, the CDR3 is TGCAGTGCTAGAGGAGTGACAGGGTTAGAGACCCAGTACTTC. This chain connects TRBV20-1 to TRBJ2-5; TRBD1 aligns across 7 bases. Germline V CDR1 and CDR2: DFQATT, SNEGSKA (reference sequence). The V segment lost 1 base and the J segment 4 bases; nucleotides outside the gene matches: 6. This CDR3 has 14 residues.

This clonotype was counted only a few times. The CDR3 is CASSAGPGYEQYF. Written as DNA, the CDR3 is TGTGCCAGCAGTGCCGGGCCGGGCTACGAGCAGTACTTC. The rearrangement uses TRBV6-2 or TRBV6-3 and TRBJ2-7; D gene unclear. Germline CDR1 is MNHEY and CDR2 is SVGEGT. This CDR3 has 13 residues. Trimming left V 5 bases short and J 3 bases short, with 11 bases between.

Details on this clonotype: At one end the junction does not follow the germline gene, possibly because of a read error. The V and J genes are TRBV5-5 and TRBJ2-5; 10 bases align to TRBD2. CDR1 is SGHKS, CDR2 YYEKEE, per germline (reference sequence). The CDR3 length is 16 residues. The CDR3 DNA sequence: TGTGCCAGCAGCCGCGGGACTAGCGATATAGTAGAGACCCGGTACTTC. It translates to CASSRGTSDIVETRYF.

DNA of the CDR3: TGTGCCAGCAGCCTTGGGGACAGGGGGGATTCACCCCTCCACTTT. Translating gives CASSLGDRGDSPLHF. The gene calls are TRBV7-9 and TRBJ1-6; TRBD1 agrees at 11 bases. Losses at the gene ends were 5 bases for V and 8 bases for J; bases not matched to a gene: 5. The CDR3 runs 15 residues. Per the germline V gene, CDR1 is SEHNR and CDR2 is FQNEAQ (reference sequence).

For the CDR3, the DNA is TGTGCCAGCATCTCAGGGGAAGGTGAAAAACTGTTTTTT. It translates to CASISGEGEKLFF. The chain combines TRBV2 with TRBJ1-4; possible D gene TRBD1, 6 bases. Trimming took 7 bases from V and 7 from J, leaving 13 bases between them. The CDR3 has 13 amino acids. Germline V gives CDR1 SNHLY, CDR2 FYNNEI. The full variable domain, with the rest looked up from reference TRBV2 and TRBJ1-4, is EPEVTQTPSHQVTQMGQEVILRCVPISNHLYFYWYRQILGQKVEFLVSFYNNEISEKSEIFDDQFSVERPDGSNFTLKIRSTKLEDSAMYFCASISGEGEKLFFGSGTQLSVL.

The chain has TRBV5-1 and TRBJ2-1; 10 bases are a match to TRBD2. The CDR3 covers 15 residues. Per germline, CDR1 SGHRS and CDR2 YFSETQ. The ends lost 4 bases at V and 5 bases at J; junction bases unmatched: 6. The CDR3 DNA reads as TGCGCCAGCAGCCCGCTAGCGGGGGCGGACAATGAGCAGTTCTTC. Residues: CASSPLAGADNEQFF.

This clonotype was seen more than once but under ten times. The V call is TRBV6-1, the J call TRBJ2-7, with 14 positions matching TRBD2. This CDR3 is built from 17 residues. Germline lookup yields CDR1 MNHNS and CDR2 SASEGT. The ends lost 8 bases at V and 4 bases at J; junction bases unmatched: 13. The CDR3 reads CASRRVWTSGRSYEQYF. The CDR3 region has the DNA TGTGCCAGCCGGAGGGTTTGGACTAGCGGGAGGTCGTACGAGCAGTACTTC.

A few counts support this clonotype. The chain uses TRBV11-2 and TRBJ2-1; D is undetermined. V lost 1 base to trimming and J lost 4 bases, with 11 bases between them. The CDR3 has 15 residues. The germline gives CDR1 SGHAT, CDR2 FQNNGV. CDR3 protein: CASSLVLQTYNEQFF. The CDR3 DNA reads as TGTGCCAGCAGCTTAGTCCTACAAACTTACAATGAGCAGTTCTTC.

The V gene is TRBV20-1, the J gene TRBJ2-7, with unresolved D. The length of the CDR3 is 14 residues. Per the germline V gene, CDR1 is DFQATT and CDR2 is SNEGSKA (reference sequence). The V gene lost 0 bases and the J gene lost 4 bases, with 13 bases spanning the gap. DNA for the CDR3: TGCAGTGCTAGAGATCTTGGCTCCGGGTACGAGCAGTACTTC. Protein: CSARDLGSGYEQYF.

This clonotype was picked up a small number of times. The chain uses TRBV11-2 and TRBJ1-2, with unresolved D. CDR1 and CDR2 (germline): SGHAT, FQNNGV. CDR3 length: 14 residues. The V end lost 0 bases, the J end lost 8 bases, and 13 bases lay between the germline ends. CDR3 coding DNA: TGTGCCAGCAGCTTAGATCAAGGCCCCTGGGGCTACACCTTC. Its translation: CASSLDQGPWGYTF.

This clonotype was found a few times. The gene calls are TRBV6-2 or TRBV6-3 and TRBJ2-5, with 7 bases identical to TRBD1. The better agreement between TRBJ2-7 and the DNA end casts doubt on the J call. CDR3 length equals 13 residues. The germline CDR1 and CDR2 sequences are MNHEY and SVGEGT. The CDR3 here is CATATGTGYEQYF. For the CDR3, the DNA is TGTGCCACCGCGACAGGGACCGGGTACGAGCAGTACTTC.

This clonotype was counted between two and nine times. The chain uses TRBV28 and TRBJ2-5, with TRBD1 identical over 7 bases. This CDR3 has 19 residues. Germline CDR1 reads MDHEN; CDR2 reads SYDVKM. V was clipped by 6 bases and J by 0 bases; unmatched bases: 19. The CDR3 region is CASSARVWRGGADQETQYF. CDR3 DNA sequence: TGTGCCAGCAGCGCAAGGGTGTGGAGAGGGGGCGCAGACCAAGAGACCCAGTACTTC.

Comment on this clonotype: Germline and junction disagree at one end, which may indicate a read error. CDR3 amino acids: CASSQDLLWLF. The CDR3 DNA sequence: TGTGCCAGCAGCCAAGATCTCTTATGGCTCTTC. The chain recombines TRBV4-2 with TRBJ1-2, with D uncertain. Germline CDR1 reads LGHNA; CDR2 reads YNFKEQ. The CDR3 contains 11 residues.

The sample holds many counts of this clonotype. The junction departs from the called germline gene at one end, perhaps through a read error. Written as DNA, the CDR3 is TGTGCCAGCAGTTTAGCACTAGCGGGGGGTTACAATGAGCAGTTCTTC. Encoded protein: CASSLALAGGYNEQFF. The chain links TRBV7-9 to TRBJ2-1; 12 nucleotides agree with TRBD2. Germline CDR1 and CDR2: SEHNR and FQNEAQ (reference sequence). The CDR3 is made up of 16 amino acids.

J is TRBJ2-1 and V is TRBV5-1, with 10 bases aligning to TRBD2. The J call may be in error: the DNA end matches TRBJ2-5 better. The CDR3 is made up of 17 amino acids. Germline V lookup: CDR1 SGHRS, CDR2 YFSETQ. The CDR3 DNA reads as TGCGCCAGCAGCTTGCCACCAGCGGGAGGGTCCGCAGAGACCCAGTACTTC. It encodes CASSLPPAGGSAETQYF.

The rearrangement joins TRBV6-1 to TRBJ2-5; D may be TRBD1 (5 bases). The CDR3 runs to 15 residues. The germline V gene has CDR1 MNHNS and CDR2 SASEGT. V was shortened by 0 bases and J by 5 bases, with 13 bases between the two germline ends. CDR3 region: CASSEAWGGSETQYF. The DNA of the CDR3 is TGTGCCAGCAGTGAAGCTTGGGGCGGATCGGAGACCCAGTACTTC.